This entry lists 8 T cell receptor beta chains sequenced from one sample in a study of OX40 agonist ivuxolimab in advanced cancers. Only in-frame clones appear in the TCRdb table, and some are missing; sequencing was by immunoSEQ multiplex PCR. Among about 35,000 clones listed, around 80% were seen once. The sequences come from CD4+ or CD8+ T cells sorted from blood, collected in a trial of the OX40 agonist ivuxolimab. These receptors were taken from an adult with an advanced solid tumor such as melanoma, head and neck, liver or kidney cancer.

The CDR3 sequence is CASSQVSQTHGYTF. CDR3 DNA: TGTGCCAGCAGCCAAGTAAGCCAGACACATGGCTACACCTTC. The chain combines TRBV4-2 with TRBJ1-2; D ambiguous. Germline V lookup: CDR1 LGHNA, CDR2 YNFKEQ. V was shortened by 1 base and J by 6 bases, with 12 bases between the two germline ends. The CDR3 covers 14 residues.

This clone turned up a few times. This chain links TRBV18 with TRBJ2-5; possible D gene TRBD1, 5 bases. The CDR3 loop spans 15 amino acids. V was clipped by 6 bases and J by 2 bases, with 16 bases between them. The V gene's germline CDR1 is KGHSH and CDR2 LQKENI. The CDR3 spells CASSSSTGHQETQYF. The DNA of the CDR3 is TGTGCCAGCTCGAGTAGTACCGGACATCAAGAGACCCAGTACTTC.

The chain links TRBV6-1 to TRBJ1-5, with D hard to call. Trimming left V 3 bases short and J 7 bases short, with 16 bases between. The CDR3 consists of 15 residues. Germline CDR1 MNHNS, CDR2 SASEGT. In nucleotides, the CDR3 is TGTGCCAGCAGTGAGCTTATGGGCTCTCGGCAGCCCCAGCATTTT. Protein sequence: CASSELMGSRQPQHF.

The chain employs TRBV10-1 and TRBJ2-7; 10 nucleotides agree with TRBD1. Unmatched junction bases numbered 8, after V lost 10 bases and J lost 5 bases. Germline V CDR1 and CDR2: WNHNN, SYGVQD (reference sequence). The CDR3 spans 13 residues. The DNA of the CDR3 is TGCGCCATCCCCAGACAGGGGGCAAACGAGCAGTACTTC. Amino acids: CAIPRQGANEQYF.

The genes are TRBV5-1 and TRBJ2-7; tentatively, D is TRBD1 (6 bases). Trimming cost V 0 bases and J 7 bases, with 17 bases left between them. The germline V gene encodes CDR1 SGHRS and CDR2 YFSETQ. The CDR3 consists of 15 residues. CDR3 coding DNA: TGCGCCAGCAGCTTGGGTGGGGGCGATCCTGGTGAGCAGTACTTC. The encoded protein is CASSLGGGDPGEQYF.

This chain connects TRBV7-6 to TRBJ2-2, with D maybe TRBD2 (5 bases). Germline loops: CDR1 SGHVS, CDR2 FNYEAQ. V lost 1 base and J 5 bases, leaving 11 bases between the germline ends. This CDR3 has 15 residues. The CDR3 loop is CASSLGGSLTGELFF. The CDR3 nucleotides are TGTGCCAGCAGCTTAGGAGGGAGTCTAACCGGGGAGCTGTTTTTT.

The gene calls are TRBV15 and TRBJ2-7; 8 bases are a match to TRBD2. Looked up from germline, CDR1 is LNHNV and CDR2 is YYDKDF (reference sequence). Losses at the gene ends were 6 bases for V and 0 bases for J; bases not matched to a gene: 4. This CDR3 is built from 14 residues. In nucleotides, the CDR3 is TGTGCCACCAGACGAAGCGGGAGCTCCTACGAGCAGTACTTC. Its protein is CATRRSGSSYEQYF. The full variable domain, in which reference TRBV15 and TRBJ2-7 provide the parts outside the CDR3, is DAMVIQNPRYQVTQFGKPVTLSCSQTLNHNVMYWYQQKSSQAPKLLFHYYDKDFNNEADTPDNFQSRRPNTSFCFLDIRSPGLGDTAMYLCATRRSGSSYEQYFGPGTRLTVT.

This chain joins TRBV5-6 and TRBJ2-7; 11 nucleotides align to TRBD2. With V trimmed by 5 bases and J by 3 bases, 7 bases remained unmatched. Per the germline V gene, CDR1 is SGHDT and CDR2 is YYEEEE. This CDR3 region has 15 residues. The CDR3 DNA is TGTGCCAGCAGTCCTCTAGCGGGGGGTAACTACGAGCAGTACTTC. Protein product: CASSPLAGGNYEQYF.